The 15 T cell receptor beta chains below come from one sample, sequenced in a study of blood T cells in healthy people across ages. It was with a sample-barcoded 5' primer and a J-beta primer mix that a second PCR of roughly 7 to 12 cycles was run. A single record per CDR3 protein comes from TCRdb applying MiXCR to the 5' RACE reads. Among 600,000 or so distinct CDR3 sequences, roughly 43% were seen once, and the ten largest hold approximately 23%. The specimen sequenced was blood. Receptors originate from a man older than 75 in good health.

The table lists this clonotype with a few counts. This rearrangement joins TRBV4-2 to TRBJ1-5, with TRBD1 matching 8 bases. This CDR3 is 16 amino acids long. Germline V gene lookup returns CDR1 LGHNA and CDR2 YNFKEQ. J lost 5 bases, V lost 0 bases, and 6 bases had no gene match. The CDR3 DNA is TGTGCCAGCAGCCAAGAGACAGGGACAGGTTATCAGCCCCAGCATTTT. This encodes CASSQETGTGYQPQHF.

Regarding this clonotype: The germline gene is not matched at one end of the junction; a read error may be the cause. This chain connects TRBV7-9 to TRBJ2-3; perhaps TRBD1 as D (6 bases). Germline lookup yields CDR1 SEHNR and CDR2 FQNEAQ (reference sequence). The CDR3 has 14 residues. Written as DNA, the CDR3 is TGTGCCGGCAGCGAGGGACACCCGGGGGATACGCAGTATTTT. It is translated as CAGSEGHPGDTQYF.

V usage is TRBV20-1 and J usage is TRBJ2-5; D gene ambiguous. Germline values: CDR1 DFQATT, CDR2 SNEGSKA (reference sequence). Trimming cost V 2 bases and J 5 bases, with 9 bases left between them. The CDR3 consists of 12 residues. CDR3 protein: CSARTPSETQYF. CDR3 sequence (DNA): TGCAGTGCTAGAACGCCTTCCGAGACCCAGTACTTC.

The chain links TRBV3-1 to TRBJ2-1; 9 bases line up with TRBD2. The germline gives CDR1 LGHDT, CDR2 YNNKEL (reference sequence). After removal of 5 bases from V and 5 bases from J, the junction contained 7 bases not matched to a gene. The length of the CDR3 is 15 residues. CDR3 in DNA: TGTGCCAGCAGCTCTAGCGGGAAGGCAAACAATGAGCAGTTCTTC. Encoded protein: CASSSSGKANNEQFF.

This clonotype has more than one count but fewer than ten. The genes are TRBV6-2 or TRBV6-3 and TRBJ2-5; 10 nucleotides match TRBD2. The CDR3 consists of 17 residues. The J segment lost 0 bases and the V segment lost 0 bases, leaving 4 bases of the junction unmatched. The V gene's germline CDR1 is MNHEY and CDR2 SVGEGT. The DNA for the CDR3 is TGTGCCAGCAGTTACTCTTTAGCGGGAGGTGACCAAGAGACCCAGTACTTC. Protein sequence: CASSYSLAGGDQETQYF.

This chain connects TRBV7-2 to TRBJ2-6; D remains ambiguous. The CDR3 covers 17 residues. V was pared by 2 bases and J by 0 bases, with 11 bases between. The germline gives CDR1 SGHTA, CDR2 FQGNSA. In DNA form, the CDR3 reads TGTGCCAGCAGCTTAATGGGCAGAACCTCTGGGGCCAACGTCCTGACTTTC. Protein sequence: CASSLMGRTSGANVLTF.

The chain couples TRBV29-1 to TRBJ2-5, with 12 bases aligning to TRBD2. The CDR3 length is 14 residues. Trimming cost V 7 bases and J 11 bases; bases outside gene matches: 14. Per germline, CDR1 SQVTM and CDR2 ANQGSEA. This chain's CDR3 is CSEQLAGGYNEQYF. CDR3 nucleotide sequence: TGCAGCGAACAACTAGCGGGAGGCTACAATGAGCAGTACTTC.

The chain couples TRBV3-1 to TRBJ2-7; the match to TRBD2 covers 7 bases. The CDR3 totals 16 residues. After removal of 4 bases from V and 4 bases from J, the junction contained 13 bases not matched to a gene. Germline V lookup: CDR1 LGHDT, CDR2 YNNKEL (reference sequence). The CDR3 DNA follows: TGTGCCAGCAGCCTACTCAGCGGGGCTGGGGGGTACGAGCAGTACTTC. Protein: CASSLLSGAGGYEQYF.

The chain combines TRBV3-1 with TRBJ1-6, with 8 bases fitting TRBD1. Germline CDR1 reads LGHDT; CDR2 reads YNNKEL (reference sequence). The CDR3 totals 17 residues. J gave up 7 bases and V 2 bases, and 10 bases lay outside the gene matches. The CDR3 DNA is TGTGCCAGCAGCCAACGCCCCCAACAGGGGGGGAATTCACCCCTCCACTTT. Translation gives CASSQRPQQGGNSPLHF. The full variable domain, rest sourced from reference TRBV3-1 and TRBJ1-6, is DTAVSQTPKYLVTQMGNDKSIKCEQNLGHDTMYWYKQDSKKFLKIMFSYNNKELIINETVPNRFSPKSPDKAHLNLHINSLELGDSAVYFCASSQRPQQGGNSPLHFGNGTRLTVT.

This clonotype was counted between two and nine times. The J gene is TRBJ2-1, the V gene TRBV20-1; 7 nucleotides match TRBD2. Germline V gene sequence: CDR1 DFQATT, CDR2 SNEGSKA (reference sequence). Germline trimming cut 1 base from V and 4 bases from J; bases unmatched to any gene: 13. This CDR3 region has 17 residues. As DNA, the CDR3 is TGCAGTGCTAGAGTAGGGCGCGCGGGAGCGAGGTACAATGAGCAGTTCTTC. Its translation is CSARVGRAGARYNEQFF.

The rearrangement links TRBV7-2 to TRBJ2-7; 9 bases line up with TRBD1. Germline CDR1 SGHTA, CDR2 FQGNSA. This CDR3 has 15 amino acids. V dropped 5 bases and J dropped 0; count of bases not matched to a gene: 5. CDR3 amino acids: CASSTRTGASYEQYF. CDR3 DNA sequence: TGTGCCAGCAGCACACGGACAGGGGCCTCCTACGAGCAGTACTTC.

The genes are TRBV4-3 and TRBJ2-2, with 7 positions matching TRBD1. This CDR3 is built from 16 residues. Trimming cost V 3 bases and J 0 bases; bases outside gene matches: 4. CDR1 and CDR2 (germline): LGHNA, YSLEER. CDR3 nucleotides: TGCGCCAGCAGCCACCTACAGGGGACGAACACCGGGGAGCTGTTTTTT. The encoded protein is CASSHLQGTNTGELFF.

As DNA, the CDR3 is TGTGCCAGCAGCTTACCCCACCAAGGTTCACCCCTCCACTTT. Protein: CASSLPHQGSPLHF. The V and J genes are TRBV7-9 and TRBJ1-6; D unclear. The CDR3 is made up of 14 amino acids. V lost 2 bases to trimming and J lost 9 bases, with 11 bases between them. Germline lookup yields CDR1 SEHNR and CDR2 FQNEAQ (reference sequence). The variable domain in full, completed from reference TRBV7-9 and TRBJ1-6, reads DTGVSQNPRHKITKRGQNVTFRCDPISEHNRLYWYRQTLGQGPEFLTYFQNEAQLEKSRLLSDRFSAERPKGSFSTLEIQRTEQGDSAMYLCASSLPHQGSPLHFGNGTRLTVT.

This clonotype was counted at least ten times. This rearrangement joins TRBV7-9 to TRBJ1-4; possibly TRBD1 for D (5 bases). V was pared by 2 bases and J by 0 bases, with 13 bases between. The CDR3 has 17 residues. The germline V gene has CDR1 SEHNR and CDR2 FQNEAQ (reference sequence). The CDR3 spells CASSLPQGSATNEKLFF. The CDR3 DNA is TGTGCCAGCAGCTTACCCCAGGGATCTGCAACTAATGAAAAACTGTTTTTT.

V gene TRBV24-1 combines with J gene TRBJ2-3, with TRBD1 matching 8 bases. V shed 0 bases and J 1 base; nucleotides not matched to a gene: 5. Germline loops: CDR1 KGHDR, CDR2 SFDVKD. The CDR3 consists of 17 residues. In DNA, the CDR3 is TGTGCCACCAGTGATTTGAGGCAGGGGGCCGGCACAGATACGCAGTATTTT. This sequence encodes CATSDLRQGAGTDTQYF.